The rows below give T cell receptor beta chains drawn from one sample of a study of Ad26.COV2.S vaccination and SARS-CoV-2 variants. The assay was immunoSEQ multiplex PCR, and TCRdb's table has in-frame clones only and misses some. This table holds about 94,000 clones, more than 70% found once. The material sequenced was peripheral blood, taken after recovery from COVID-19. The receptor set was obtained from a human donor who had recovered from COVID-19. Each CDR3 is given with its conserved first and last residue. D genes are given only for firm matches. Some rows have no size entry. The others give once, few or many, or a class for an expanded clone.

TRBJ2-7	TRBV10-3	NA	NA	TGTGCCACCCAAGACACCTCCGGGGCAGCGAGCTCCTACGAGCAGTACTTC	CATQDTSGAASSYEQYF
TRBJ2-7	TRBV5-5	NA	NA	TGTGCCAGCAGCTTGTTCAGGGAACCTTACGAGCAGTACTTC	CASSLFREPYEQYF
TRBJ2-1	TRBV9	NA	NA	TGTGCCAGCAGCGTAGAGGCGGCGGGTCCATCCTACAATGAGCAGTTCTTC	CASSVEAAGPSYNEQFF
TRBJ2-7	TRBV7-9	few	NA	TGTGCCAGCAGCTTAGACGGCTCCTACGAGCAGTACTTC	CASSLDGSYEQYF
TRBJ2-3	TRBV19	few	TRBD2	TGTGCCAGTAGTACCCTGACTAGCGGGAGGGGTCCAGATACGCAGTATTTT	CASSTLTSGRGPDTQYF
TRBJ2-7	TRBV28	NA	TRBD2	TGTGCCAGCATCTTTAGCGGGAGGGTCCACGAGCAGTACTTC	CASIFSGRVHEQYF
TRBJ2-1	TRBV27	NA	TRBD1	TGTGCCAGCGGGACAGGCCAGCGTGAGCAGTTCTTC	CASGTGQREQFF
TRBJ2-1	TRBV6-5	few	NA	TGTGCCAGCTGTATTTCTAACTACAATGAGCAGTTCTTC	CASCISNYNEQFF
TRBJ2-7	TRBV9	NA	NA	TGTGCCACCGAGCAGGGCCACCACGAGCAGTACTTC	CATEQGHHEQYF
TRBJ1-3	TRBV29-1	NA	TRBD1	TGCAGCGTTGGCCTGGGACAGGCTGGAAACACCATATATTTT	CSVGLGQAGNTIYF
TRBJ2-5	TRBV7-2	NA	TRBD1	TGTGCCAGCAGCTTAGCCGGACAGGGGAAAGAGACCCAGTACTTC	CASSLAGQGKETQYF
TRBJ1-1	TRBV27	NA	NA	TGTGCCAGCAGTCACAGTGGCGGGAACACTGAAGCTTTCTTT	CASSHSGGNTEAFF
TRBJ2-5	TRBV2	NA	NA	TGTGCCAGCAAGGGAGAGGGTGAGACCCAGTACTTC	CASKGEGETQYF
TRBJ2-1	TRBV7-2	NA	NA	TGTGCCAGCAGCTTAGCCTATAGTAATGAGCAGTTCTTC	CASSLAYSNEQFF
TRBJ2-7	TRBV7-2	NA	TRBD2	TGTGCCAGCAGCATTCGACTAGCGGGAGGGGAGAACGAGCAGTACTTC	CASSIRLAGGENEQYF
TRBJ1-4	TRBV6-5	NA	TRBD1	TGTGCCACGGACAGGGCGAGGACTGAAAAACTGTTTTTT	CATDRARTEKLFF
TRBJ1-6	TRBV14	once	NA	TGTGCCAGCAGCCAAGGGCGGAGGGCCTCCTATAATTCACCCCTCCACTTT	CASSQGRRASYNSPLHF
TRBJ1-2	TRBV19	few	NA	TGTGCCAGTTCCTTTACAGAGAACTATGGCTACACCTTC	CASSFTENYGYTF
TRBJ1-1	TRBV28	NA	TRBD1	TGTGCCAGCAGTTGGACAGGGGCCACTGAAGCTTTCTTT	CASSWTGATEAFF
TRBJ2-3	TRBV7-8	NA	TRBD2	TGTGCCAGCAGCACCAGCGGACTAGCGGGAGCAAGAGATACGCAGTATTTT	CASSTSGLAGARDTQYF
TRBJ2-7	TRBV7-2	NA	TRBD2	TGTGCCAGCAGCTTAGAGGTGACTAGCGGGTACGAGCAGTACTTC	CASSLEVTSGYEQYF
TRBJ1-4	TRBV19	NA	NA	TGTGCCAGTAGTATAGTCGCGGGGAGGACTAATGAAAAACTGTTTTTT	CASSIVAGRTNEKLFF
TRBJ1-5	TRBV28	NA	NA	TGTGCCAGCAGGGGAGGATTTCAGCATTTT	CASRGGFQHF
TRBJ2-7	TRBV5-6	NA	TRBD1	TGTGCCAGCAGCTTATTTTACAGGGGCGAGCAGTACTTC	CASSLFYRGEQYF
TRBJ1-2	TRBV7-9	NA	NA	TGTGCCAGCAGCTTAGTACGCCAGGGCGAGGACACCTTC	CASSLVRQGEDTF
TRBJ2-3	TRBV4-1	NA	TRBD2	TGCGCCAGCAGCCCTCCGGGGACTAGCGGGGACACAGATACGCAGTATTTT	CASSPPGTSGDTDTQYF
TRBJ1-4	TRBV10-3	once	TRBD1	TGTGCCATCAGTCAGGGACAGGGCGGCGGTGAAAAACTGTTTTTT	CAISQGQGGGEKLFF
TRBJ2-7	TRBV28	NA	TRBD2	TGTGCCAGCACGGGGGGGGTTTACGAGCAGTACTTC	CASTGGVYEQYF
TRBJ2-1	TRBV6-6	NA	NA	TGTGCCAGCAGTCCCAGACCTGCGTGGGATGAGCAGTTCTTC	CASSPRPAWDEQFF
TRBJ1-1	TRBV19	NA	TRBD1	TGTGCCAGTAGTATGGGTAGGACAGGGGGCAGAGGAACTGAAGCTTTCTTT	CASSMGRTGGRGTEAFF
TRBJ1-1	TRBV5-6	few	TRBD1	TGTGCCAGCAGCAAAGACAGGGGGCCGAACAAATTGATCACTGAAGCTTTCTTT	CASSKDRGPNKLITEAFF
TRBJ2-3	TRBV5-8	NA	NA	TGTGCCAGCAGCTTGGCAGCTATAGCGGCAGATACGCAGTATTTT	CASSLAAIAADTQYF
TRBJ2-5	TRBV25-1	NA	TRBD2	TGTGCCAGCAGTGAATACGGGAGGGAGACCCAGTACTTC	CASSEYGRETQYF
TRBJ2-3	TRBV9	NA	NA	TGTGCCAGCAGCGTAGAGGTAGCAGCAGATACGCAGTATTTT	CASSVEVAADTQYF
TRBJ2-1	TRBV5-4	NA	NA	TGTGCCAGCACTCAGAACAATGAGCAGTTCTTC	CASTQNNEQFF
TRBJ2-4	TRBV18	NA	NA	TGTGCCAGCTCACCACCTTCAGGGGGGAACATTCAGTACTTC	CASSPPSGGNIQYF
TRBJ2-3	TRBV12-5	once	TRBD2	TGTGCTAGTGGCCCCCCGGGACTAGCGGGAGGGCCAGGTACGCAGTATTTT	CASGPPGLAGGPGTQYF
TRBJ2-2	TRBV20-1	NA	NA	TGCAGTGCTAGTTCCCCGGACACCGGGGAGCTGTTTTTT	CSASSPDTGELFF
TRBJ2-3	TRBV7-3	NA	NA	TGTGCCAGCAGCCATGGGACGGTTAGCACAGATACGCAGTATTTT	CASSHGTVSTDTQYF
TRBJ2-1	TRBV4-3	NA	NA	TGCGCCAGCAGCCCCTGGGCGGGACCCAACAATGAGCAGTTCTTC	CASSPWAGPNNEQFF
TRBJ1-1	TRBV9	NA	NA	TGTGCCAGCAGCCCCCCCCGGCTCGCTGAAGCTTTCTTT	CASSPPRLAEAFF
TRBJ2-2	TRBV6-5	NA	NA	TGTGCCAGCAGTTCCTCCGGGCCCTCAATCCCAGGGGAGCTGTTTTTT	CASSSSGPSIPGELFF
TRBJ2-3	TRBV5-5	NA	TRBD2	TGTGCCAGCAGCTTGGTCCAGCGGGAGGGCACAGATACGCAGTATTTT	CASSLVQREGTDTQYF
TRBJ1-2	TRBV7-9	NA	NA	TGTGCCAGCACCCTAGGGCAAGGGTACGGCTACACCTTC	CASTLGQGYGYTF
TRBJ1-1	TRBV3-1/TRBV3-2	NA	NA	TGTGCCAGCAGCCAAGGATCCGGGACAAGAATGAACACTGAAGCTTTCTTT	CASSQGSGTRMNTEAFF
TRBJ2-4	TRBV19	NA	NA	TGTGCCAGTAGTATAGTCGCGGGGGCGAGGACAAAAAACATTCAGTACTTC	CASSIVAGARTKNIQYF
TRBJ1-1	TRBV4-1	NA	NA	TGCGCCAGCAGCCATAAGGAGGGGAGGGGGAGGGACACTGAAGCTTTCTTT	CASSHKEGRGRDTEAFF
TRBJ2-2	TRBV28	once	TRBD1	TGTGCCAGCAGATTATCCAAGGGGGCTTACACCGGGGAGCTGTTTTTT	CASRLSKGAYTGELFF